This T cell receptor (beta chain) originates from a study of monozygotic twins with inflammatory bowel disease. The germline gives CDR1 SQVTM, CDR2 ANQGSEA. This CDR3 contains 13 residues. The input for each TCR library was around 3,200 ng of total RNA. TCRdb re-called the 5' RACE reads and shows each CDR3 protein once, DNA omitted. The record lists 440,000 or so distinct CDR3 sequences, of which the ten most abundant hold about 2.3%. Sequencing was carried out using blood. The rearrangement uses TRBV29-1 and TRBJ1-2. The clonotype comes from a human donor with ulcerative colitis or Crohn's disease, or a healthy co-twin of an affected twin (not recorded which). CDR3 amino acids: CSVEVGANYGYTF.